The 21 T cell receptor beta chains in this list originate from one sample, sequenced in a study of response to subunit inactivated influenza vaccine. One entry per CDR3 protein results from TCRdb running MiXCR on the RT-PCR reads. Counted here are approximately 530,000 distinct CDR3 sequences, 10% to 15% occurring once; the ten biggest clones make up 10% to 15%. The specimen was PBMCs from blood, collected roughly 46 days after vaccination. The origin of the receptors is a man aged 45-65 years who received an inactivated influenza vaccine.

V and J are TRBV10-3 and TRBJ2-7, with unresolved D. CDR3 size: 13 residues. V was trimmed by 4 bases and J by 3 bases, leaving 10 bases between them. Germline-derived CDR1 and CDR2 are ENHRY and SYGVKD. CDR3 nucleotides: TGTGCCATCAGTGGGCCCCAAGTCTACGAGCAGTACTTC. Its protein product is CAISGPQVYEQYF.

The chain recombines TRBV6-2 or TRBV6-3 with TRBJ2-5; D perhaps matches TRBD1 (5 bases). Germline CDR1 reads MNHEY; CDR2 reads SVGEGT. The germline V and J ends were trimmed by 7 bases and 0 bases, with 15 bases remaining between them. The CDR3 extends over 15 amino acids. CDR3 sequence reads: CASTHETAYQETQYF. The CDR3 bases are TGTGCCAGCACCCACGAGACAGCCTACCAAGAGACCCAGTACTTC.

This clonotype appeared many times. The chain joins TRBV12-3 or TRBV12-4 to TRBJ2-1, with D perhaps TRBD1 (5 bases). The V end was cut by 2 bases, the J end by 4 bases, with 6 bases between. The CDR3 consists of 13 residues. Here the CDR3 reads CASSLSGYNEQFF. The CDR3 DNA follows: TGTGCCAGCAGTTTATCAGGGTACAATGAGCAGTTCTTC.

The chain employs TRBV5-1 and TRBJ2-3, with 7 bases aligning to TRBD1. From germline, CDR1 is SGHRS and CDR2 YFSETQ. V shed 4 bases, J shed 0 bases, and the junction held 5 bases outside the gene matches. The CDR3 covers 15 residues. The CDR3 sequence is CASSEDRVSTDTQYF. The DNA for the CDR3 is TGCGCCAGCAGCGAAGACAGGGTGAGCACAGATACGCAGTATTTT.

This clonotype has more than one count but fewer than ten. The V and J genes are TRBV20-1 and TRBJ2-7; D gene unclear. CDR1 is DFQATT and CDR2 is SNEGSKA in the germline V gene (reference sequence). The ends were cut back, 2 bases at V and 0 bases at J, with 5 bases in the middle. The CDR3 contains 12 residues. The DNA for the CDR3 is TGCAGTGCTAGACAGCCCTCCTACGAGCAGTACTTC. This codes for CSARQPSYEQYF.

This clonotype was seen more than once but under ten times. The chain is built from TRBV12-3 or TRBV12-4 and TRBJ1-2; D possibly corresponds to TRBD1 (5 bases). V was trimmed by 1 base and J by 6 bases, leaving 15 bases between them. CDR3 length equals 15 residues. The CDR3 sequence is CASSLGLAGPHGYTF. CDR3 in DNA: TGTGCCAGCAGTTTAGGTCTTGCAGGGCCCCATGGCTACACCTTC.

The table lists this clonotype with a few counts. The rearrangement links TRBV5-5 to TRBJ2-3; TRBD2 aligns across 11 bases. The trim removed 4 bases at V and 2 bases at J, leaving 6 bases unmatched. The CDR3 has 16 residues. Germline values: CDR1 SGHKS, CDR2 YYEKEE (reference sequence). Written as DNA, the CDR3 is TGTGCCAGCAGCCCCGGGACTAGCGGCTACACAGATACGCAGTATTTT. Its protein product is CASSPGTSGYTDTQYF.

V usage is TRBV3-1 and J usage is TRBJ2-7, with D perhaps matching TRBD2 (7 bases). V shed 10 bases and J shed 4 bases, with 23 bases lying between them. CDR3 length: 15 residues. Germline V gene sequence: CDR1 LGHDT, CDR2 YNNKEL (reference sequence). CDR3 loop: CATSEGGGPEYEQYF. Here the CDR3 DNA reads TGTGCCACCTCGGAGGGGGGGGGGCCTGAATACGAGCAGTACTTC.

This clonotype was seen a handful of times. CDR3 DNA: TGTGCCAGCAGCTCCTGGGACATCCCAGAGACCCAGTACTTC. It specifies CASSSWDIPETQYF. The chain links TRBV7-8 to TRBJ2-5, with D possibly TRBD1 on 6 matching bases. Trimming stripped 4 bases from V and 4 bases from J, with 13 bases between. CDR3 length equals 14 residues. Germline CDR1 SGHVS, CDR2 FQNEAQ.

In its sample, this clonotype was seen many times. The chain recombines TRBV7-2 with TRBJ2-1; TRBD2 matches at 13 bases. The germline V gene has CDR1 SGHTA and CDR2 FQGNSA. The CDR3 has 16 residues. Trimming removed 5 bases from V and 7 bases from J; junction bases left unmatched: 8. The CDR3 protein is CASSPAGTSGINEQFF. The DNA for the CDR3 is TGTGCCAGCAGCCCGGCCGGGACTAGCGGGATTAATGAGCAGTTCTTC.

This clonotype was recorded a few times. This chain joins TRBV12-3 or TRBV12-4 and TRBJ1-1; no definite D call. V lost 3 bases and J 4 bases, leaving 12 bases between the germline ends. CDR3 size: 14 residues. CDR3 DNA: TGTGCCAGCAGTTTCACGGGTGCCGTCACTGAAGCTTTCTTT. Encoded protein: CASSFTGAVTEAFF.

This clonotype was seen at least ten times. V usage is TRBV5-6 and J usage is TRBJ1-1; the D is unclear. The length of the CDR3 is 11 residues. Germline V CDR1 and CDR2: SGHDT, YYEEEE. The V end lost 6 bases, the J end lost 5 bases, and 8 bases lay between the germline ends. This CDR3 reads CASIFGTEAFF. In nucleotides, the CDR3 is TGTGCCAGCATCTTCGGTACTGAAGCTTTCTTT. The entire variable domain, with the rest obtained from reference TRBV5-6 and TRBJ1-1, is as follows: DAGVTQSPTHLIKTRGQQVTLRCSPKSGHDTVSWYQQALGQGPQFIFQYYEEEERQRGNFPDRFSGHQFPNYSSELNVNALLLGDSALYLCASIFGTEAFFGQGTRLTVV.

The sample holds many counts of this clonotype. The CDR3 coding sequence is TGTGCCATCAGTGGGTTAGGGGGCGGCAATCAGCCCCAGCATTTT. Translation gives CAISGLGGGNQPQHF. The genes are TRBV10-3 and TRBJ1-5; 7 nucleotides agree with TRBD1. This CDR3 is built from 15 residues. Germline V gives CDR1 ENHRY, CDR2 SYGVKD. V shed 4 bases and J 2 bases; nucleotides not matched to a gene: 5.

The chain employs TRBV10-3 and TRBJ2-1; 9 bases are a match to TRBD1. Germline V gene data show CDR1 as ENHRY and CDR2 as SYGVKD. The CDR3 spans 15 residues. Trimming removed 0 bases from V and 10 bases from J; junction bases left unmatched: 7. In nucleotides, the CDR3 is TGTGCCATCAGTGAGTCGAAAGGGACAGGGAAAGAGCAGTTCTTC. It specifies CAISESKGTGKEQFF.

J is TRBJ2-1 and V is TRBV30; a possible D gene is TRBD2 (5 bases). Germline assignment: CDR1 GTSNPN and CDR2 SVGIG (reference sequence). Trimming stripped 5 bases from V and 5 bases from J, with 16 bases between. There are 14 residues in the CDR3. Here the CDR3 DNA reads TGTGCCTGGGCTCTAGCCGAGTTGCACAATGAGCAGTTCTTC. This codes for CAWALAELHNEQFF.

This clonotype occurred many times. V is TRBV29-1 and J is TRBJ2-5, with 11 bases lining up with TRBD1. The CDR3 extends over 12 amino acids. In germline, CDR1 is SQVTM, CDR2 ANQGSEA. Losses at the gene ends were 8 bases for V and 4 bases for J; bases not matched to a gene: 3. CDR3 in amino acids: CSWGQGGETQYF. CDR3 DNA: TGCAGCTGGGGACAGGGGGGAGAGACCCAGTACTTC.

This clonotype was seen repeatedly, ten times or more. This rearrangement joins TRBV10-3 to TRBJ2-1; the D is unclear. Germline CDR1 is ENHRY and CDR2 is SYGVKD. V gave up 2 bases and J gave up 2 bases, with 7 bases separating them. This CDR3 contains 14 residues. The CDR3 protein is CAISESVPYNEQFF. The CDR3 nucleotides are TGTGCCATCAGTGAGAGTGTACCCTACAATGAGCAGTTCTTC.

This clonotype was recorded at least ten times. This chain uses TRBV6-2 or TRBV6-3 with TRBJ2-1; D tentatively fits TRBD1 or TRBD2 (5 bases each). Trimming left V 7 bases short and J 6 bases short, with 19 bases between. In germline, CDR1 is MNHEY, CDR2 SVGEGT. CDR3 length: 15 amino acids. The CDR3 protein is CASKVGWDLANEQFF. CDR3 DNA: TGTGCCAGCAAAGTAGGGTGGGACCTCGCCAATGAGCAGTTCTTC.

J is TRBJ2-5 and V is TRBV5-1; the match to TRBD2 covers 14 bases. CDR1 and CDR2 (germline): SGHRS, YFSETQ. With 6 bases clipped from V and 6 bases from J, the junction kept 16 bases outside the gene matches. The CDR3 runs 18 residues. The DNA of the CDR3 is TGCGCCAGCACCACGGCCGAAGGGACTAGCGGGAGCGTAAAGACCCAGTACTTC. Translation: CASTTAEGTSGSVKTQYF.

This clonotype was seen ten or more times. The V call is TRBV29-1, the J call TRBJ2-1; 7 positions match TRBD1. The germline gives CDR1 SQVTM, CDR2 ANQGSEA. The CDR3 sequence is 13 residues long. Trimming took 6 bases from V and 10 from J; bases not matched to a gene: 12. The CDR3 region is CSVTTLTGEEQFF. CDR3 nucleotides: TGCAGCGTAACTACTCTCACAGGGGAGGAGCAGTTCTTC.

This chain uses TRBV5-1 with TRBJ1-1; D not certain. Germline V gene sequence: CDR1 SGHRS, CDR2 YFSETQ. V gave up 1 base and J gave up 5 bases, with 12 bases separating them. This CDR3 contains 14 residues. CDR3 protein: CASSLLGMGTEAFF. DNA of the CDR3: TGCGCCAGCAGCTTGTTGGGTATGGGGACTGAAGCTTTCTTT. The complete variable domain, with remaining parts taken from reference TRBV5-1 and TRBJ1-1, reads KAGVTQTPRYLIKTRGQQVTLSCSPISGHRSVSWYQQTPGQGLQFLFEYFSETQRNKGNFPGRFSGRQFSNSRSEMNVSTLELGDSALYLCASSLLGMGTEAFFGQGTRLTVV.